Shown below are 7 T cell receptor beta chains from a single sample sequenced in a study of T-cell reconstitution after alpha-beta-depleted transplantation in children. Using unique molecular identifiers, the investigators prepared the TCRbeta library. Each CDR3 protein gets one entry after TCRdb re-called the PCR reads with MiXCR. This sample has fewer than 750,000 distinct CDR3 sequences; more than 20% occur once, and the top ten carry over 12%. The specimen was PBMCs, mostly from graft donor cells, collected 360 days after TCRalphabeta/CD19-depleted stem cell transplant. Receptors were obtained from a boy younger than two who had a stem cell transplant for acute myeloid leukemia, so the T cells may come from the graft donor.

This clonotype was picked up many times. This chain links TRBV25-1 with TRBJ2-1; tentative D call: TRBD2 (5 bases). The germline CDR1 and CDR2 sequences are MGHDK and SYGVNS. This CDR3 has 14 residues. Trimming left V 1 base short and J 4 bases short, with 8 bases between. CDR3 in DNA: TGTGCCAGCAGTGAATTGGAGGTATACAATGAGCAGTTCTTC. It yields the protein CASSELEVYNEQFF.

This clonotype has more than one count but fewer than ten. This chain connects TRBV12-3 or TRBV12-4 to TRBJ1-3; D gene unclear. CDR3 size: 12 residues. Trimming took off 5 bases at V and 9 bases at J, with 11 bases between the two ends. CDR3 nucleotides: TGTGCCAGCAGTCCTCCGCGAGGCACCATATATTTT. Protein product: CASSPPRGTIYF.

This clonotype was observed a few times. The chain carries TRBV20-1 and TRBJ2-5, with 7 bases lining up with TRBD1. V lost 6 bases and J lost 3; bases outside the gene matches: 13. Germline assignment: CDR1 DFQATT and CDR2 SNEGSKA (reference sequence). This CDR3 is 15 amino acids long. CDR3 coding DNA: TGCAGTGCGGGAAAGACAGGGCTGCCTGAAGAGACCCAGTACTTC. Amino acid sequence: CSAGKTGLPEETQYF.

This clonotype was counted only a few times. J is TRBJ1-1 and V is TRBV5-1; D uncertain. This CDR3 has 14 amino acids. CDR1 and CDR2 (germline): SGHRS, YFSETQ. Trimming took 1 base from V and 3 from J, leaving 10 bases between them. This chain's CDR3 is CASSLPATDTEAFF. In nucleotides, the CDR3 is TGCGCCAGCAGCTTGCCGGCGACGGACACTGAAGCTTTCTTT.

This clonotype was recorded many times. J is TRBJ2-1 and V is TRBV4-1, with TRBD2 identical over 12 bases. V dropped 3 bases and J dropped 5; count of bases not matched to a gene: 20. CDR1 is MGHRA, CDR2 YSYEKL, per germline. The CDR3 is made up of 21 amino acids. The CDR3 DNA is TGCGCCAGCAGCCACCCGACTTGGCTAGCGGGGGGGCCCGGTACGGACAATGAGCAGTTCTTC. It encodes CASSHPTWLAGGPGTDNEQFF.

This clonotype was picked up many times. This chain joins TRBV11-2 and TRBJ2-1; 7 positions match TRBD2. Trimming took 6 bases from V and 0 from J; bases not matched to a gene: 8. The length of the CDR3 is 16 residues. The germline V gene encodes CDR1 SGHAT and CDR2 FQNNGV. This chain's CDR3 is CASRSWGGSSYNEQFF. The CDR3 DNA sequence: TGTGCCAGCAGGTCGTGGGGCGGGAGCTCCTACAATGAGCAGTTCTTC.

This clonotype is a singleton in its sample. CDR3 nucleotide sequence: TGTGCCAGCAGTTACTCACAGGGGGAGACCCAGTACTTC. Protein: CASSYSQGETQYF. The chain couples TRBV6-2 or TRBV6-3 to TRBJ2-5; 7 bases agree with TRBD1. CDR3 length: 13 amino acids. Trimming cost V 0 bases and J 5 bases; bases outside gene matches: 0. Per germline, CDR1 MNHEY and CDR2 SVGEGT.